These 2 T cell receptor beta chains came from one sample sequenced in a study of T cells in Graves' hyperthyroidism and ophthalmopathy. Amplified TCR beta CDR3 regions derived from RNA transcripts. The study used the HTBI primer set for a first-round RT-PCR of the TCR CDR3. TCRdb ran MiXCR on the multiplex PCR reads and lists one entry per CDR3 protein. The sample holds about 640,000 distinct CDR3 sequences, around 21% seen once. The source material was blood. The receptors were sampled from a man younger than 45 with Graves' ophthalmopathy.

As DNA, the CDR3 is TGTGCCAGCAGTTTATACAGGGGGGTCCAAGAGACCCAGTACTTC. Its translation: CASSLYRGVQETQYF. V usage is TRBV28 and J usage is TRBJ2-5, with 8 bases fitting TRBD1. The germline V gene has CDR1 MDHEN and CDR2 SYDVKM. Losses at the gene ends were 1 base for V and 1 base for J; bases not matched to a gene: 2. This CDR3 has 15 amino acids.

This clonotype was found a few times. This chain links TRBV29-1 with TRBJ2-7; either TRBD1 or TRBD2 may fit D (5 bases each). The CDR3 sequence is 15 residues long. Trimming cost V 2 bases and J 3 bases, with 17 bases left between them. The germline CDR1 and CDR2 sequences are SQVTM and ANQGSEA. CDR3 region: CSVEMGVPPNYEQYF. CDR3 DNA sequence: TGCAGCGTTGAAATGGGGGTACCCCCTAACTACGAGCAGTACTTC.